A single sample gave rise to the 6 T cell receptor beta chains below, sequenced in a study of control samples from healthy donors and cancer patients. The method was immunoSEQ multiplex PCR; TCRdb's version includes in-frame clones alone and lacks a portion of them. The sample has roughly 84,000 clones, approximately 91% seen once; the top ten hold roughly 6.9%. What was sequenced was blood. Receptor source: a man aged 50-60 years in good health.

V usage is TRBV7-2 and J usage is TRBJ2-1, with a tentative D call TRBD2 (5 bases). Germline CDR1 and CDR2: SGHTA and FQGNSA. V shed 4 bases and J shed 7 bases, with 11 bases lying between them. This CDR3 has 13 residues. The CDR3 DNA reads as TGTGCCAGCAGCTCCGGACTGGGGAATGAGCAGTTCTTC. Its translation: CASSSGLGNEQFF.

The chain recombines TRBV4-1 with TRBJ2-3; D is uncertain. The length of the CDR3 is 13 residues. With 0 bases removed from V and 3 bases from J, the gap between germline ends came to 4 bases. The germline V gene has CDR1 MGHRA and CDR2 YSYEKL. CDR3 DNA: TGCGCCAGCAGCCAAGAAAGAACAGATACGCAGTATTTT. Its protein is CASSQERTDTQYF.

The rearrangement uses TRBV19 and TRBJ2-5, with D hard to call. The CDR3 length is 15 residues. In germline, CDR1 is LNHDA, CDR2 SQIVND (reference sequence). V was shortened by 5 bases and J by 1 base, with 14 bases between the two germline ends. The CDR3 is CASSLRRTTQETQYF. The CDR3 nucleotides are TGTGCCAGTAGTCTCAGGCGGACCACCCAAGAGACCCAGTACTTC.

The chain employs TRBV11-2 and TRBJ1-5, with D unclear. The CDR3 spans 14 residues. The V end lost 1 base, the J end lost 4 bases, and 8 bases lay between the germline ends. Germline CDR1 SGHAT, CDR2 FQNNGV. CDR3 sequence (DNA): TGTGCCAGCAGCTTAGGTTGGGGTAATCAGCCCCAGCATTTT. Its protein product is CASSLGWGNQPQHF.

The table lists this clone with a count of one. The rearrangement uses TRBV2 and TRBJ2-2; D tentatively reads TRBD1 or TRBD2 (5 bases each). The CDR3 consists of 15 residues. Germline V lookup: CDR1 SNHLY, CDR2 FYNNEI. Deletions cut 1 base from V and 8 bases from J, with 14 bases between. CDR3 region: CASSEEQGTHGELFF. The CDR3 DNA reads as TGTGCCAGCAGTGAAGAGCAAGGGACCCATGGGGAGCTGTTTTTT.

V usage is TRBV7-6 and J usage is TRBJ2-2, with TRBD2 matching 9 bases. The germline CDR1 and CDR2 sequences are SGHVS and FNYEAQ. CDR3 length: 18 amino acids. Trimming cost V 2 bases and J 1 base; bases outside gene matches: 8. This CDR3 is CASSLISRGGENTGELFF. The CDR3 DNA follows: TGTGCCAGCAGCTTAATTTCGCGGGGGGGAGAGAACACCGGGGAGCTGTTTTTT.